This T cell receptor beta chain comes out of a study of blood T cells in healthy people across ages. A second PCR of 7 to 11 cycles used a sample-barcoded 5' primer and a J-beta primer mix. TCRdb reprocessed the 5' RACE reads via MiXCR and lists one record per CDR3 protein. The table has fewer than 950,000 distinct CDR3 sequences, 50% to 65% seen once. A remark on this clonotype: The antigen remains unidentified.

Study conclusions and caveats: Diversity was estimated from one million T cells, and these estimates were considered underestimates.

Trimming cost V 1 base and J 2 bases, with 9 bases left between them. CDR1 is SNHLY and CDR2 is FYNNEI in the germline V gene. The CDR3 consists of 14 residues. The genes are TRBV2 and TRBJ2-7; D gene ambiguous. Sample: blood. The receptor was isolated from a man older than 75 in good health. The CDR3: CASSEVGGPYEQYF. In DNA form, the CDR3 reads TGTGCCAGCAGTGAAGTTGGCGGCCCCTACGAGCAGTACTTC.